The rows below give T cell receptor beta chains drawn from one sample of a study of beta chain features in type 1 diabetes. Sequencing was performed with immunoSEQ multiplex PCR; in TCRdb, only in-frame clones are kept and a portion is missing. The table includes around 300,000 clones, under 8.5% detected once. Sequencing was done on a sample of central memory CD4+ T cells from blood. These receptors were obtained from a woman in her late teens or twenties in good health. Both conserved end residues are part of each CDR3. D genes are given only for firm matches. Size is stated for part of the rows, as once, few or many counts, or as a class when the clone is expanded.

J gene: TRBJ1-2; clone size: many; V gene: TRBV4-1; D gene: .; CDR3 DNA: TGCGCCAGCAGCCACCAGGGACAAGGATATGGCTACACCTTC; CDR3 protein: CASSHQGQGYGYTF
J gene: TRBJ1-2; clone size: few; V gene: TRBV7-2; D gene: .; CDR3 DNA: TGTGCCAGCAGCTTAGCCCCCAGTGGCAACTATGGCTACACCTTC; CDR3 protein: CASSLAPSGNYGYTF
J gene: TRBJ2-1; clone size: .; V gene: TRBV7-2; D gene: TRBD1; CDR3 DNA: TGTGCCAGCAGCTGGGACAGGGAAAGGCAGTTCTTC; CDR3 protein: CASSWDRERQFF
J gene: TRBJ2-2; clone size: .; V gene: TRBV7-9; D gene: TRBD2; CDR3 DNA: TGTGCCAGCAGCTTCCGACTAGCGGGAGGTTTATCCGGGGAGCTGTTTTTT; CDR3 protein: CASSFRLAGGLSGELFF
J gene: TRBJ1-1; clone size: few; V gene: TRBV15; D gene: .; CDR3 DNA: TGTGCCACCAGGAGACAGGTCCTGAACACTGAAGCTTTCTTT; CDR3 protein: CATRRQVLNTEAFF
J gene: TRBJ1-1; clone size: .; V gene: TRBV7-2; D gene: .; CDR3 DNA: TGTGCCAGCAGCTCGTGGACAGTAGCGACTGAAGCTTTCTTT; CDR3 protein: CASSSWTVATEAFF
J gene: TRBJ1-1; clone size: .; V gene: TRBV7-2; D gene: .; CDR3 DNA: TGTGCCAGCTCCCTTCAAAGGAACACTGAAGCTTTCTTT; CDR3 protein: CASSLQRNTEAFF
J gene: TRBJ1-1; clone size: few; V gene: TRBV11-2; D gene: .; CDR3 DNA: TGTGCCAGCAGCTTAGTTGCAGGGAGCACTGAAGCTTTCTTT; CDR3 protein: CASSLVAGSTEAFF
J gene: TRBJ2-5; clone size: .; V gene: TRBV5-4; D gene: TRBD2; CDR3 DNA: TGTGCCAGCAGCACCGGGACTAGCGAAGAGACCCAGTACTTC; CDR3 protein: CASSTGTSEETQYF
J gene: TRBJ1-4; clone size: many; V gene: TRBV7-9; D gene: .; CDR3 DNA: TGTGCCAGCAGCTTAGGGTCAACTAATGAAAAACTGTTTTTT; CDR3 protein: CASSLGSTNEKLFF
J gene: TRBJ2-3; clone size: few; V gene: TRBV18; D gene: .; CDR3 DNA: TGTGCCAGCTCACTGACAGGCACAGATACGCAGTATTTT; CDR3 protein: CASSLTGTDTQYF
J gene: TRBJ2-1; clone size: .; V gene: TRBV6-5; D gene: .; CDR3 DNA: TGTGCCAGCAGCCTAACACCCCAGGACCAGGGCGGTCAGTTCTTC; CDR3 protein: CASSLTPQDQGGQFF